This T cell receptor (beta chain) was captured by sequencing in a study of blood T cell repertoires in COVID-19. Study as a whole: The analysed material was cDNA or gDNA that came from T cells, B-cell-depleted T cells, or PBMCs.

The CDR3 has 16 residues. CDR1 is SGHRS, CDR2 YFSETQ, per germline. The ends lost 1 base at V and 1 base at J; junction bases unmatched: 7. Per the study methods: Nucleated cell number was recorded as an estimate derived from reference gene primer amplification. The data were produced by immunoSEQ multiplex PCR, yet TCRdb's version contains in-frame clones alone and is incomplete. V and J calls and clone size follow that table, whereas D and trimming were derived from the DNA. The sample records about 200,000 clones, 80% to 90% being singletons. Living in 24 US areas, the participants were between roughly 18 and 89 years of age.

This chain links TRBV5-1 with TRBJ2-5; 7 bases map to TRBD2. The sequencing input was PBMCs or T cells enriched from blood (not recorded which). The TCR sequence derives from a woman aged 40 to 50 with acute COVID-19. CDR3: CASSLLGGEGQETQYF. In DNA, the CDR3 is TGCGCCAGCAGCTTGCTGGGCGGGGAGGGCCAAGAGACCCAGTACTTC.